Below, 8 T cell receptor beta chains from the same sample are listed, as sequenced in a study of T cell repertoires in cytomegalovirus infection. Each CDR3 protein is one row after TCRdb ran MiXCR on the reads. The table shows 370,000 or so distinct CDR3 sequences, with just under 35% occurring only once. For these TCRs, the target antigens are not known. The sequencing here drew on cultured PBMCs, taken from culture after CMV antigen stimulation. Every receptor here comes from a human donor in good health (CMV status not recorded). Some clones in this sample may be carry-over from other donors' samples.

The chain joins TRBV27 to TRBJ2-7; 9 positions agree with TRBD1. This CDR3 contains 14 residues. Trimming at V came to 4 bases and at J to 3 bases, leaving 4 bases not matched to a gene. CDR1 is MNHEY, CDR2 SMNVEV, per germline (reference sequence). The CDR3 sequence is CASSSADRGYEQYF. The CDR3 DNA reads TGTGCCAGCAGTTCAGCGGACAGGGGCTACGAGCAGTACTTC.

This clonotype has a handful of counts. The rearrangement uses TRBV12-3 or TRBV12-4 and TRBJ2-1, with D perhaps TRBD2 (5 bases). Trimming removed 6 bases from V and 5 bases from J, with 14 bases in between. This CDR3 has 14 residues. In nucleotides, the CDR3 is TGTGCCAGCAGCGGGGAAGGGTCCCACAATGAGCAGTTCTTC. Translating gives CASSGEGSHNEQFF.

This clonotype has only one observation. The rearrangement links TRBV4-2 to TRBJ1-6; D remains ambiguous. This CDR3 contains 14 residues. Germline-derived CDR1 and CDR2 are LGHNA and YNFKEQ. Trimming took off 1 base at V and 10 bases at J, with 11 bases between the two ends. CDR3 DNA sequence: TGTGCCAGCAGCCAAGGAATTGACCCGTCACCCCTCCACTTT. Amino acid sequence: CASSQGIDPSPLHF.

DNA of the CDR3: TGTGCCACCAGCAGGGGACAGGGGGCGACCAAAAACATTCAGTACTTC. Residues: CATSRGQGATKNIQYF. The chain combines TRBV15 with TRBJ2-4; 12 nucleotides line up with TRBD1. CDR3 size: 16 residues. J lost 2 bases, V lost 3 bases, and 2 bases had no gene match. Germline lookup yields CDR1 LNHNV and CDR2 YYDKDF (reference sequence).

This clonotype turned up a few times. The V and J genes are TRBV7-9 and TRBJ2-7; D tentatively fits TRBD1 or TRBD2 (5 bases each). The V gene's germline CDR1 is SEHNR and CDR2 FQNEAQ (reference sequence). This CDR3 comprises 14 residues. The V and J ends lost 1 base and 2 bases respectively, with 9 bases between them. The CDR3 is CASSLGRDPYEQYF. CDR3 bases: TGTGCCAGCAGCTTAGGACGGGACCCCTACGAGCAGTACTTC.

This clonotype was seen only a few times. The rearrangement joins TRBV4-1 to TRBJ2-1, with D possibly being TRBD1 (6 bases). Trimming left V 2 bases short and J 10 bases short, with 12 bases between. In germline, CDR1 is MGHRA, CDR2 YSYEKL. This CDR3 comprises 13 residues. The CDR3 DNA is TGCGCCAGCAGCCAACAACAGGGTTACGAGCAGTTCTTC. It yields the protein CASSQQQGYEQFF.

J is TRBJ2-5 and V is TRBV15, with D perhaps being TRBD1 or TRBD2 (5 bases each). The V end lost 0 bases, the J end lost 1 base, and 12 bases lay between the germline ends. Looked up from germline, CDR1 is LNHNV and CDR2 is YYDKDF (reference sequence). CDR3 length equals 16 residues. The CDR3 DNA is TGTGCCACCAGCAGAGATGAGGGGTTCTTCCAAGAGACCCAGTACTTC. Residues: CATSRDEGFFQETQYF.

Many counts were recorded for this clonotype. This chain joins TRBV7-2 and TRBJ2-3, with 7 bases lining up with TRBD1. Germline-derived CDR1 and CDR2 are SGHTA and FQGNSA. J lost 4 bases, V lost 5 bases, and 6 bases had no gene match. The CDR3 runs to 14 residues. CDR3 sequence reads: CASSPTGASDTQYF. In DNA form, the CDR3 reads TGTGCCAGCAGCCCTACAGGGGCCTCAGATACGCAGTATTTT.